This T cell receptor (beta chain) came from a study of metastatic and nonmetastatic thyroid tumors. About the research overall: Repertoire comparisons spanned blood and tumor or nodule tissue from malignant and benign thyroid patients. Broader study findings: Malignant thyroid tumors reportedly exceeded benign nodules significantly in TCR beta diversity, with the difference appearing in blood and tumor.

This clone was observed at least ten times. Its antigen is still unknown. Authors' processing steps: CDR3 was compared across clinicopathological groups, and the resulting differences were used to build a distant-metastasis classifier for papillary thyroid cancer. TCRdb re-called clones via MiXCR from the PCR reads. The V and J calls follow TCRdb's processing rather than the paper's. The table records 15,000 to 20,000 clones, about 31% of them present only once. Thyroid surgery was preceded by no treatment in any patient. In germline, CDR1 is SGDLS, CDR2 YYNGEE. V lost 3 bases and J lost 6; bases outside the gene matches: 8. The CDR3 runs to 15 residues.

The genes are TRBV9 and TRBJ1-5, with 8 bases matching TRBD1. The source is a female donor with papillary thyroid cancer or a benign thyroid nodule (not recorded which). Some clones in this sample may be carry-over from other donors' samples. Input material: adjacent normal tissue. Here the CDR3 DNA reads TGTGCCAGCAGCGGAGGGGCAGGGGGCAGTCAGCCCCAGCATTTT. It is translated as CASSGGAGGSQPQHF.